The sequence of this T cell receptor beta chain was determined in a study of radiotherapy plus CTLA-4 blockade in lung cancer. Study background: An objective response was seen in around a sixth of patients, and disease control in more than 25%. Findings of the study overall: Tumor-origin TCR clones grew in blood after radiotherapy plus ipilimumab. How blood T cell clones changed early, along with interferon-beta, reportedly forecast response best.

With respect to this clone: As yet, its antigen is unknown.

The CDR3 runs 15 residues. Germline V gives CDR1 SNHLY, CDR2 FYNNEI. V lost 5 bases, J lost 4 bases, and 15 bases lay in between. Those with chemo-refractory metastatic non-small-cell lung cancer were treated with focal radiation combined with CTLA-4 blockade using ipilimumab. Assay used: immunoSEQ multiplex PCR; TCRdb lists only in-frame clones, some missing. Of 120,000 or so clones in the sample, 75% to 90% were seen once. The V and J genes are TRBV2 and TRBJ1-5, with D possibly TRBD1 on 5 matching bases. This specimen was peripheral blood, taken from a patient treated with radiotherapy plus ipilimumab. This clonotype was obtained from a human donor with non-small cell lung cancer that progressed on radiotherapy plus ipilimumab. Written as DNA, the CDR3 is TGTGCCAGCAGTCGGGACCTGGTGCGGAATCAGCCCCAGCATTTT. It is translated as CASSRDLVRNQPQHF.